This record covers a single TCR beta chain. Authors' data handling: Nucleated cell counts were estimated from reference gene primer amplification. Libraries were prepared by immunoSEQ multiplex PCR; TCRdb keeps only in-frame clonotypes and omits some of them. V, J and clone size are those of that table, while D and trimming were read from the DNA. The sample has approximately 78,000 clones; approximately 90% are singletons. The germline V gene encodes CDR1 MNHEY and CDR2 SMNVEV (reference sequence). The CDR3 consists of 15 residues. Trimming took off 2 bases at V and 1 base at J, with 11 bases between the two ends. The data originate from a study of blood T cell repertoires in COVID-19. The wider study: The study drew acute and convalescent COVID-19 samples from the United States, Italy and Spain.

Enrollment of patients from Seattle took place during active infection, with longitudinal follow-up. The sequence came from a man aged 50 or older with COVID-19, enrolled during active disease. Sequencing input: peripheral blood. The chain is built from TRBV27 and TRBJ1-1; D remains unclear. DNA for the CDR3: TGTGCCAGCAGTTTAGGGCTAATGGGGAACACTGAAGCTTTCTTT. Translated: CASSLGLMGNTEAFF.